This is a list of T cell receptor beta chains from one sample in a study of brain T cells in children with intractable seizures. The table came from immunoSEQ multiplex PCR; TCRdb's copy has only in-frame clones and leaves some out. The data hold 60,000 to 85,000 clones, with approximately 94% observed a single time. This specimen was peripheral blood, taken at surgery. The receptors here all came from a boy in the first two years of life with tuberous sclerosis and intractable seizures. Each CDR3 is given with its conserved first and last residue. D genes are given only for firm matches. Clone size is given for some rows only: seen once, a few or many times, or a class if the clone is expanded.

clone size	J gene	D gene	V gene	CDR3 protein
-	TRBJ2-1	-	TRBV4-2	CASSQTADWQFF
-	TRBJ1-1	-	TRBV14	CASRRWYPNTEAFF
-	TRBJ2-7	-	TRBV7-8	CASSLYLDGSYEQYF
-	TRBJ2-3	TRBD2	TRBV3-1/TRBV3-2	CASSQDRLAGESGGTDTQYF
-	TRBJ2-2	-	TRBV4-2	CASSHAGPSNTGELFF
-	TRBJ2-1	-	TRBV19	CASSLGGGYNEQFF
once	TRBJ1-1	TRBD1	TRBV28	CASSLWSGQGAEAFF
-	TRBJ2-3	TRBD1	TRBV25-1	CASSGQGADTQYF
-	TRBJ2-1	-	TRBV5-4	CASSLVSSRGEQFF
-	TRBJ2-5	TRBD1	TRBV11-3	CASSLGQGYQETQYF
-	TRBJ2-1	TRBD2	TRBV15	CATSTWTSGREVAGQFF
-	TRBJ1-4	TRBD1	TRBV7-9	CASSIQGANEKLFF
-	TRBJ1-6	-	TRBV7-2	CASSLNTGGNSPLHF
-	TRBJ2-6	TRBD1	TRBV15	CATSRVGRQGATGANVLTF
-	TRBJ2-6	-	TRBV4-1	CASSQVPQFSGANVLTF
few	TRBJ1-5	-	TRBV10-3	CAISIQSSNQPQHF
-	TRBJ1-1	-	TRBV6-5	CASSFGNTEAFF
-	TRBJ2-2	TRBD1	TRBV27	CASSLRGLSTGELFF
-	TRBJ2-7	TRBD2	TRBV28	CASSPTSGRLYEQYF
few	TRBJ2-7	-	TRBV19	CASSIDRGGYEQYF
few	TRBJ1-1	-	TRBV3-1/TRBV3-2	CASSRGEGYTEAFF
few	TRBJ1-5	-	TRBV4-1	CASSQATGSSNQPQHF
-	TRBJ2-1	-	TRBV7-9	CASSSDSLTVTSYNEQFF
-	TRBJ2-7	TRBD2	TRBV13	CASSLGSSGSFYEQYF
-	TRBJ1-4	-	TRBV7-2	CASSSPNEKLFF
-	TRBJ1-5	TRBD1	TRBV7-2	CASSTPQGTGNQPQHF
-	TRBJ1-2	TRBD1	TRBV3-1/TRBV3-2	CASSLIGTVYGYTF
-	TRBJ2-2	TRBD1	TRBV15	CATSRDRGTGELFF
-	TRBJ1-4	-	TRBV19	CASSIDGRGREKLFF
-	TRBJ2-3	TRBD2	TRBV7-9	CASSTWALSGRTDTQYF
-	TRBJ2-7	-	TRBV12-3/TRBV12-4	CASSLSSTYEQYF
-	TRBJ2-2	-	TRBV19	CASSKQGGTGELFF
-	TRBJ1-1	-	TRBV5-1	CASSLGGGTHPKAFF
few	TRBJ2-5	-	TRBV12-5	CASARWGARETQYF
-	TRBJ2-5	-	TRBV28	CASSSPVKTQYF
-	TRBJ2-7	TRBD2	TRBV9	CASSAWEGVAGNYEQYF
-	TRBJ1-1	-	TRBV9	CASSVGQLNTEAFF
-	TRBJ2-7	-	TRBV3-1/TRBV3-2	CASSASSYEQYF
-	TRBJ2-1	-	TRBV20-1	CSATAYNEQFF
once	TRBJ1-4	-	TRBV9	CASSVAATYDEKLFF
-	TRBJ1-5	-	TRBV19	CASKGWLDDQPQHF
-	TRBJ1-2	-	TRBV7-6	CASKEGEGFGYTF
-	TRBJ2-1	TRBD2	TRBV5-1	CASGSYPFGLAGAQGNEQFF
medium-sized	TRBJ1-2	TRBD1	TRBV7-9	CASSPGQGGYGYTF
-	TRBJ2-7	-	TRBV11-3	CASTNTGRSYEQYF
-	TRBJ1-6	-	TRBV5-1	CASSFTASYNSPLHF
-	TRBJ2-2	-	TRBV11-3	CASSLERGTGELFF
-	TRBJ2-4	TRBD2	TRBV28	CASSFQGLAGDRAKNIQYF
-	TRBJ2-5	TRBD1	TRBV30	CACRPGTGYQETQYF
few	TRBJ1-2	-	TRBV6-2/TRBV6-3	CASSSPGEPRGYTF
-	TRBJ1-1	-	TRBV5-1	CASSLLQGMNTEAFF
-	TRBJ2-7	-	TRBV7-9	CASSPGTYHEQYF
-	TRBJ2-7	TRBD2	TRBV11-2	CASSLIAGPSYEQYF
-	TRBJ2-2	-	TRBV27	CASRLARTGELFF